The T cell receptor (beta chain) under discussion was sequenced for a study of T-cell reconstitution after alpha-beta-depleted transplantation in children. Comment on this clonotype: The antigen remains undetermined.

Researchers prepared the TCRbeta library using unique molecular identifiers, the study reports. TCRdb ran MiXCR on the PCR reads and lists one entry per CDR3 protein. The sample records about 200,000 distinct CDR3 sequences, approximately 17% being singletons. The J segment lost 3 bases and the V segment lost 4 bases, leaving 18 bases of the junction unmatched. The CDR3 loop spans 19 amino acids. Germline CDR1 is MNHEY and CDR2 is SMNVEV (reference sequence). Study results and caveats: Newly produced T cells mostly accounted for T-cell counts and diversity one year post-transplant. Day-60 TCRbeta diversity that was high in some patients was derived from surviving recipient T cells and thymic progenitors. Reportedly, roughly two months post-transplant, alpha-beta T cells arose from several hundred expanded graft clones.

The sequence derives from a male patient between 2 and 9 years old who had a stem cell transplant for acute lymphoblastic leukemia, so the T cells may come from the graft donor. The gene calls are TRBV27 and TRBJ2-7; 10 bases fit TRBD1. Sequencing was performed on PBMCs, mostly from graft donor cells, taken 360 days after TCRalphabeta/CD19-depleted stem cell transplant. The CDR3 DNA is TGTGCCAGCAGTTACCGGGACAGGGGCCCCTACCCTCGGCTCTACGAGCAGTACTTC. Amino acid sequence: CASSYRDRGPYPRLYEQYF.